Within the sample, the clone carrying this T cell receptor beta chain is medium-sized (0.01 to 0.1%). The data stem from a study of early T cells in non-severe SARS-CoV-2 infection. Individual cDNA molecules carried attached unique molecular identifiers. Each CDR3 protein is one row after TCRdb ran MiXCR on the 5' RACE reads. The sample lists under 40,000 distinct CDR3 sequences; over 5% were seen once. This CDR3 has 16 residues. Germline V gene lookup returns CDR1 SGHRS and CDR2 YFSETQ. V was clipped by 3 bases and J by 0 bases; unmatched bases: 6. The V call is TRBV5-1, the J call TRBJ1-3; 7 bases are shared with TRBD1. The specimen sequenced was whole blood. This TCR was sampled from an adult who was a healthcare worker with PCR-confirmed SARS-CoV-2 infection or an uninfected control (not recorded which). CDR3 sequence: CASSWDSQSSGNTIYF. The CDR3 DNA is TGCGCCAGCAGCTGGGACAGCCAGAGCTCTGGAAACACCATATATTTT.